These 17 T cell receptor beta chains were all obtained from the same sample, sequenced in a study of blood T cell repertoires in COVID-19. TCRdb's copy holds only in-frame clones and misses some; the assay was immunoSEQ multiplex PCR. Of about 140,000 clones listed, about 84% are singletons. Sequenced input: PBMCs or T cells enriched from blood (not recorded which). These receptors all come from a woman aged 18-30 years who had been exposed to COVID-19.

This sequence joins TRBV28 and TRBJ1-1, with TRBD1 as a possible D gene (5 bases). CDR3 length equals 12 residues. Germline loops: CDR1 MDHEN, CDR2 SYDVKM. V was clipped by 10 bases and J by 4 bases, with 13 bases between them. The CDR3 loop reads CATGGGVTEAFF. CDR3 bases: TGTGCCACCGGGGGAGGGGTCACTGAAGCTTTCTTT.

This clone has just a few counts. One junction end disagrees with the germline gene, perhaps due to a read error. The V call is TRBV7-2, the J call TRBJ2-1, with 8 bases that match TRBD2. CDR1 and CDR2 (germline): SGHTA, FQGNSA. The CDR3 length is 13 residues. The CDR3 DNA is TGTGCCAGCAGCGGGGCGGGCAGCGGGAGATGGGTCTTC. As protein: CASSGAGSGRWVF.

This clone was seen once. In DNA, the CDR3 is TGTGCCAGCAGTTTCGGCCGGGACACTGAAGCTTTCTTT. This gives the protein CASSFGRDTEAFF. V is TRBV28 and J is TRBJ1-1; D unresolved. The CDR3 is 13 residues long. Between the trimmed V and J ends, which lost 3 bases and 3 bases, there was a span of 8 bases. Germline V gene data show CDR1 as MDHEN and CDR2 as SYDVKM.

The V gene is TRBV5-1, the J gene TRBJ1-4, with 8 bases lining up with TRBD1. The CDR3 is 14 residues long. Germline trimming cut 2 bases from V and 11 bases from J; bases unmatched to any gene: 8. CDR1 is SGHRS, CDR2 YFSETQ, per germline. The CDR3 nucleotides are TGCGCCAGCAGCTTTGGGACAGGCTTGACCAAACTGTTTTTT. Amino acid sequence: CASSFGTGLTKLFF.

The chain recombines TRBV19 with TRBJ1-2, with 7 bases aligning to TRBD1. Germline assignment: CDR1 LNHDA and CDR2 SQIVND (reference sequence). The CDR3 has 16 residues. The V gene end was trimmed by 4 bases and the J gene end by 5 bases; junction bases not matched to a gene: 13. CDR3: CASSKGGAGLFYGYTF. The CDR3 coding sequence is TGTGCCAGTAGTAAAGGGGGCGCGGGTCTCTTTTATGGCTACACCTTC. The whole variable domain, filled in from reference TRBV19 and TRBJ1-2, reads DGGITQSPKYLFRKEGQNVTLSCEQNLNHDAMYWYRQDPGQGLRLIYYSQIVNDFQKGDIAEGYSVSREKKESFPLTVTSAQKNPTAFYLCASSKGGAGLFYGYTFGSGTRLTVV.

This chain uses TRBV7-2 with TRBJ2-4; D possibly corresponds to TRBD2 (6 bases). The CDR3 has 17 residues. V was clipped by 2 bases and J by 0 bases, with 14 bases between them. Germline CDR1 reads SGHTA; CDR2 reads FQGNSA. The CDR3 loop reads CASSLRRGLSAKNIQYF. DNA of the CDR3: TGTGCCAGCAGCTTAAGAAGGGGACTTTCAGCCAAAAACATTCAGTACTTC.

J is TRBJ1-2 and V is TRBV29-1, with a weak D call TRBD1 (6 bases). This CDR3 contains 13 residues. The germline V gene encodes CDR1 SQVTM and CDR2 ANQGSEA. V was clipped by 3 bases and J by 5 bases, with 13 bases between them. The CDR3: CSVDRGSKYGYTF. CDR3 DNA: TGCAGCGTTGACAGGGGATCGAAATATGGCTACACCTTC.

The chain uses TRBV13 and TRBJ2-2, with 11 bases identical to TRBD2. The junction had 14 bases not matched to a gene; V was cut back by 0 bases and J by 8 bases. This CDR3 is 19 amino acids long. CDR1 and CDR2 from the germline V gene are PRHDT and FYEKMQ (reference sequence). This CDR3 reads CASSLGVGGLAGLEGELFF. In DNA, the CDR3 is TGTGCCAGCAGCTTAGGAGTAGGAGGACTAGCGGGCTTGGAAGGGGAGCTGTTTTTT.

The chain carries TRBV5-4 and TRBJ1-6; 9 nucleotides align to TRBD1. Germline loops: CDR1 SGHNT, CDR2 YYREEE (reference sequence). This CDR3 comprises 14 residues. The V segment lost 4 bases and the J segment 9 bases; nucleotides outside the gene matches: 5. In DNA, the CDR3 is TGTGCCAGCAGCCCGGGGGACAGGGCTTCACCCCTCCACTTT. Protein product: CASSPGDRASPLHF. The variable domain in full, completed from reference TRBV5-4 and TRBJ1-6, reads ETGVTQSPTHLIKTRGQQVTLRCSSQSGHNTVSWYQQALGQGPQFIFQYYREEENGRGNFPPRFSGLQFPNYSSELNVNALELDDSALYLCASSPGDRASPLHFGNGTRLTVT.

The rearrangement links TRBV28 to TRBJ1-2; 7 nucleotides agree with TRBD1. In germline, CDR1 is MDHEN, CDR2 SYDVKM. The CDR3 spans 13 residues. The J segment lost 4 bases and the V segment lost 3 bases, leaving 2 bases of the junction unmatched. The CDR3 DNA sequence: TGTGCCAGCAGTTTCCGACAGGGCTATGGCTACACCTTC. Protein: CASSFRQGYGYTF.

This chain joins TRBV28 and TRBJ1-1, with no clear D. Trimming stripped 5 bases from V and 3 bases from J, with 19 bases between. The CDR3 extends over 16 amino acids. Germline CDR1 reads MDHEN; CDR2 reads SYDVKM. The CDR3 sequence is CASSEYIGRKDTEAFF. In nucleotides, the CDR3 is TGTGCCAGCAGTGAGTATATAGGGAGGAAGGACACTGAAGCTTTCTTT.

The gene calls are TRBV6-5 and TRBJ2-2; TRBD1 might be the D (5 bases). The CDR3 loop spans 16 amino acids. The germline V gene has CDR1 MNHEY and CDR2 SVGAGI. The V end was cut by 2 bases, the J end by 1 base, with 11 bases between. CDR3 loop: CASSYEPGLNTGELFF. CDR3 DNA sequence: TGTGCCAGCAGTTACGAACCAGGGTTGAACACCGGGGAGCTGTTTTTT.

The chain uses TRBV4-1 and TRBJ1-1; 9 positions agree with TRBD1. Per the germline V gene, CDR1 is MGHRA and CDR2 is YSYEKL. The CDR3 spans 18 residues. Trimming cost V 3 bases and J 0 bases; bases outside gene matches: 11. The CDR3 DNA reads TGCGCCAGCAGCCACCCCCGGGACAGGGTCAAGATGAACACTGAAGCTTTCTTT. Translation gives CASSHPRDRVKMNTEAFF.

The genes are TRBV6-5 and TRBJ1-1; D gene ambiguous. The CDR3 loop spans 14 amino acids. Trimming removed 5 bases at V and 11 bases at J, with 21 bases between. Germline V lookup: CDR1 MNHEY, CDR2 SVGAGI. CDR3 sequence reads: CASSPDGASRAAFF. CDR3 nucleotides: TGTGCCAGCAGTCCTGATGGTGCTTCCCGTGCGGCTTTCTTT.

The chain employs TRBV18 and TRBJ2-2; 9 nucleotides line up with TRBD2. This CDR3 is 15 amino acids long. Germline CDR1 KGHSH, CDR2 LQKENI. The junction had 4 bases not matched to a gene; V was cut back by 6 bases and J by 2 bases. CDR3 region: CASSRTSENTGELFF. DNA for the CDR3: TGTGCCAGCTCCCGGACTAGCGAAAACACCGGGGAGCTGTTTTTT.

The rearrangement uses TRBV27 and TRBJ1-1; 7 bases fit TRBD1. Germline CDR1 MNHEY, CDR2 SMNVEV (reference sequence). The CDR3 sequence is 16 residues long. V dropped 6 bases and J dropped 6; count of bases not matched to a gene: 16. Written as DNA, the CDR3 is TGTGCCAGCAGGGGAACTGAGGGGGCTTGGGGTGCTGAAGCTTTCTTT. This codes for CASRGTEGAWGAEAFF.

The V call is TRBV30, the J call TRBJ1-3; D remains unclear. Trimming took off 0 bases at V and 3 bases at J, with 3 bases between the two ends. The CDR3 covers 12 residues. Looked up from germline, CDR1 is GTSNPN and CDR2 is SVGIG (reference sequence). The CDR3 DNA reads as TGTGCCTGGAGTGTCTATGGAAACACCATATATTTT. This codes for CAWSVYGNTIYF.